This TCR beta chain was recovered during a study of OX40 agonist ivuxolimab in advanced cancers. The overall study: Subjects had a mean age of roughly 60 years, with a range of 23 to 79; roughly 83% were male. Partial response was recorded in three patients: one hepatocellular carcinoma and two cutaneous melanoma cases.

Study-level findings and limits: Blood T cells, both CD4+ and CD8+, expanded clonally by week 6 at 0.1 to 3.0 mg/kg. In CD8+ T cells, expanded clones were on average more numerous than in CD4+.

The germline gives CDR1 LGHNT, CDR2 FRNRAP. The V and J ends lost 3 bases and 0 bases respectively, with 12 bases between them. The CDR3 is 16 amino acids. The data were produced by immunoSEQ multiplex PCR, yet TCRdb's version contains in-frame clones alone and is incomplete. The sample has 45,000 or so clones, 88% seen once; the top ten hold more than 15%. As for this clone: Its antigen is unidentified.

The sample was CD4+ or CD8+ T cells sorted from blood, taken in a trial of the OX40 agonist ivuxolimab. The rearrangement uses TRBV12-5 and TRBJ1-5; TRBD1 is a possible D gene (5 bases). The TCR was taken from an adult with an advanced solid tumor such as melanoma, head and neck, liver or kidney cancer. This chain's CDR3 is CASGLIGVSSNQPQHF. CDR3 nucleotides: TGTGCTAGTGGTTTAATAGGGGTCTCTAGCAATCAGCCCCAGCATTTT.